This is a list of T cell receptor beta chains from one sample in a study of blood T cell repertoires in COVID-19. Assay used: immunoSEQ multiplex PCR; TCRdb lists only in-frame clones, some missing. The table shows approximately 100,000 clones, with over 70% occurring only once. The sample taken for sequencing was peripheral blood. The receptors were gathered from a man aged 55 to 70 with acute or convalescent COVID-19. The CDR3 runs from the conserved cysteine through the conserved F or W. D genes are given only for firm matches. Only some rows state a clone size, as once, few, many or a class for expanded clones.

clone_size j_call v_call d_call cdr3_aa cdr3_nt
NA TRBJ2-2 TRBV19 TRBD2 CASSAVAGVNGELFF TGTGCCAGTAGTGCGGTAGCGGGAGTTAATGGGGAGCTGTTTTTT
NA TRBJ2-3 TRBV19 TRBD2 CASSGLAGGRDTQYF TGTGCCAGTTCCGGACTAGCGGGGGGGAGGGATACGCAGTATTTT
NA TRBJ1-1 TRBV2 TRBD1 CASKGQQNTEAFF TGTGCCAGCAAGGGACAGCAGAACACTGAAGCTTTCTTT
NA TRBJ1-5 TRBV23-1 TRBD1 CASSQSYRGRERNQPQHF TGCGCCAGCAGTCAATCGTACAGGGGGCGTGAGAGGAATCAGCCCCAGCATTTT
NA TRBJ2-2 TRBV24-1 NA CATMGQLGTTGELFF TGTGCCACGATGGGACAATTGGGGACCACCGGGGAGCTGTTTTTT
NA TRBJ2-5 TRBV29-1 TRBD1 CSVRPGTGAGETQYF TGCAGCGTGCGGCCCGGGACAGGGGCGGGAGAGACCCAGTACTTC
NA TRBJ2-3 TRBV2 TRBD2 CASSATSGGADTQYF TGTGCCAGCAGTGCGACTAGCGGGGGGGCGGATACGCAGTATTTT
NA TRBJ2-7 TRBV28 TRBD1 CASSSPGQGSYEQYF TGTGCCAGCAGTTCCCCGGGACAGGGTTCCTACGAGCAGTACTTC
NA TRBJ2-2 TRBV7-3 TRBD2 CASSLTVASGSFAGELFF TGTGCCAGCAGCTTAACGGTCGCTAGCGGGAGTTTCGCCGGGGAGCTGTTTTTT
NA TRBJ2-1 TRBV7-9 NA CASSLSMREQFF TGTGCCAGCAGCTTAAGTATGAGGGAGCAGTTCTTC
NA TRBJ2-1 TRBV9 NA CASSVSLSSYNEQFF TGTGCCAGCAGCGTGTCCCTGAGCTCCTACAATGAGCAGTTCTTC
NA TRBJ2-1 TRBV24-1 TRBD2 CATAGTSGGYNEQFF TGTGCCACCGCCGGGACTAGCGGGGGTTACAATGAGCAGTTCTTC
NA TRBJ2-5 TRBV6-5 TRBD2 CASSRGLAGQETQYF TGTGCCAGCAGCCGGGGACTAGCGGGGCAAGAGACCCAGTACTTC
NA TRBJ2-4 TRBV7-9 TRBD1 CASSSGQEVAKNIQYF TGTGCCAGCAGCTCCGGACAGGAGGTAGCCAAAAACATTCAGTACTTC
few TRBJ1-6 TRBV30 NA CAWKSGLTLHF TGTGCCTGGAAGTCGGGTTTAACCCTCCACTTT
NA TRBJ2-7 TRBV10-3 TRBD2 CAISTSGYEQYF TGTGCCATCTCGACTAGCGGTTACGAGCAGTACTTC
NA TRBJ1-3 TRBV7-2 NA CASSLRHPSSGNTIYF TGTGCCAGCAGCTTGAGACACCCCAGCTCTGGAAACACCATATATTTT
NA TRBJ1-2 TRBV7-2 TRBD1 CASSLGPGQPGGYTF TGTGCCAGCAGCTTAGGACCGGGACAGCCCGGGGGCTACACCTTC
NA TRBJ1-2 TRBV5-1 TRBD1 CASSEGQGYGYTF TGCGCCAGCAGCGAGGGACAGGGCTATGGCTACACCTTC
NA TRBJ2-7 TRBV28 TRBD2 CASSLMGTSGVYEQYF TGTGCCAGCAGTTTAATGGGGACTAGCGGGGTCTACGAGCAGTACTTC
NA TRBJ1-3 TRBV29-1 NA CSVLALPGNTIYF TGCAGCGTACTCGCTCTACCCGGAAACACCATATATTTT
few TRBJ1-5 TRBV2 TRBD1 CASRGQDNQPQHF TGTGCCAGCAGGGGACAGGACAATCAGCCCCAGCATTTT
NA TRBJ2-7 TRBV6-2/TRBV6-3 NA CASSYSSTRFYEQYF TGTGCCAGCAGTTATTCTAGTACTAGGTTTTACGAGCAGTACTTC
NA TRBJ1-2 TRBV5-6 NA CASSSQSGGAYGYTF TGTGCCAGCAGCTCCCAATCGGGGGGGGCTTATGGCTACACCTTC
NA TRBJ1-5 TRBV7-6 NA CASSDLPGQPQHF TGTGCCAGCAGCGACTTACCGGGGCAGCCCCAGCATTTT
NA TRBJ1-1 TRBV11-2 NA CASSPRTRSTEAFF TGTGCCAGCAGCCCGAGGACTCGGAGCACTGAAGCTTTCTTT
NA TRBJ2-1 TRBV25-1 NA CASSRDFNEQFF TGTGCCAGCAGCCGGGACTTCAATGAGCAGTTCTTC
NA TRBJ2-1 TRBV27 NA CASRPIPVDSRNEQFF TGTGCCAGCAGGCCCATTCCGGTTGACAGTCGAAATGAGCAGTTCTTC
NA TRBJ1-1 TRBV3-1/TRBV3-2 NA CASSQGNRAEAFF TGTGCCAGCAGCCAAGGGAACAGGGCTGAAGCTTTCTTT
NA TRBJ1-6 TRBV11-2 NA CASSLDQNRAGGTHF TGTGCCAGCAGCTTAGATCAAAACAGGGCCGGAGGCACCCACTTT
once TRBJ1-4 TRBV6-5 TRBD1 CASRSTGGGEKLFF TGTGCCAGCAGATCCACAGGGGGAGGTGAAAAACTGTTTTTT
NA TRBJ2-5 TRBV7-6 TRBD1 CASSFGTDKYF TGTGCCAGCAGCTTCGGGACAGATAAGTACTTC
NA TRBJ2-2 TRBV10-3 TRBD2 CAISPGGTSGPGELFF TGTGCCATCAGTCCCGGCGGGACTAGCGGACCCGGGGAGCTGTTTTTT
NA TRBJ1-2 TRBV18 NA CASSPGSAAYGYTF TGTGCCAGCTCACCGGGCAGTGCAGCCTATGGCTACACCTTC
NA TRBJ2-4 TRBV5-6 TRBD2 CASSRTAGGPTQYF TGTGCCAGCAGCCGGACCGCGGGAGGGCCTACTCAGTACTTC
few TRBJ1-5 TRBV19 NA CASSPSRQGGNQPQHF TGTGCCAGTAGTCCGAGTCGCCAGGGTGGCAATCAGCCCCAGCATTTT
NA TRBJ2-1 TRBV27 NA CASSYGSSYNEQFF TGTGCCAGCAGTTACGGGAGCTCCTACAATGAGCAGTTCTTC
NA TRBJ2-1 TRBV24-1 NA CATSDSQGYNEQFF TGTGCCACCAGTGATTCGCAGGGTTACAATGAGCAGTTCTTC
NA TRBJ2-2 TRBV11-2 NA CASSLQGNTGELFF TGTGCCAGCAGCTTACAGGGGAACACCGGGGAGCTGTTTTTT
NA TRBJ2-3 TRBV7-3 NA CASSLTGGKPSRAAQYF TGTGCCAGCAGCTTAACGGGAGGAAAACCGAGCCGAGCGGCGCAGTATTTT
NA TRBJ1-2 TRBV9 NA CASSPRTDTPHGYTF TGTGCCAGCAGCCCTCGGACAGATACCCCACATGGCTACACCTTC
NA TRBJ2-7 TRBV9 NA CASSVAPSGGEQYF TGTGCCAGCAGCGTAGCACCCTCCGGTGGCGAGCAGTACTTC
NA TRBJ2-4 TRBV6-4 TRBD2 CASSDPDGGKLAKNIQYF TGTGCCAGCAGTGACCCGGACGGGGGGAAGCTAGCCAAAAACATTCAGTACTTC
NA TRBJ2-3 TRBV5-4 NA CASSSLNRVDTQYF TGTGCCAGCAGCTCGCTAAACAGGGTCGATACGCAGTATTTT
NA TRBJ2-3 TRBV10-3 TRBD2 CAISQGTRAPSTDTQYF TGTGCCATCAGCCAAGGGACTAGAGCACCTAGCACAGATACGCAGTATTTT
NA TRBJ2-1 TRBV9 TRBD1 CASSVVGGQGLGYNEQFF TGTGCCAGCAGCGTAGTTGGGGGACAGGGTTTGGGGTACAATGAGCAGTTCTTC